The rows below give T cell receptor beta chains drawn from one sample of a study of T cells after yellow fever vaccination. Each CDR3 protein is one row after TCRdb ran MiXCR on the 5' RACE reads. Of tens of thousands of distinct CDR3 sequences listed, around 6.2% are singletons. The starting material was CD4+ T cells sorted from PBMCs, obtained around 15 days after the first yellow fever vaccination. These receptors originate from a man aged 18 to 30 who received the YFV17D yellow fever vaccine. The CDR3 runs from the conserved cysteine through the conserved F or W. A D gene is named only where the DNA matches it firmly. A row's size may be missing; if present it is once, few, many or a size class.

clone_size: NA
v_call: TRBV5-4
j_call: TRBJ1-3
d_call: NA
cdr3_aa: CASSFYQNADTIYF
cdr3_nt: TGTGCCAGCAGCTTTTACCAAAATGCCGACACCATATATTTT

clone_size: NA
v_call: TRBV24-1
j_call: TRBJ1-5
d_call: NA
cdr3_aa: CATSVPGSNQPQHF
cdr3_nt: TGTGCCACCAGTGTCCCAGGGAGCAATCAGCCCCAGCATTTT

clone_size: once
v_call: TRBV12-3/TRBV12-4
j_call: TRBJ1-5
d_call: NA
cdr3_aa: CARRSGHFSPQHF
cdr3_nt: TGTGCCAGGAGGTCCGGGCATTTTTCGCCCCAGCATTTT

clone_size: many
v_call: TRBV6-2/TRBV6-3
j_call: TRBJ2-3
d_call: NA
cdr3_aa: CASSWDSYTDTQYF
cdr3_nt: TGTGCCAGCAGTTGGGACTCCTACACAGATACGCAGTATTTT

clone_size: many
v_call: TRBV5-4
j_call: TRBJ2-7
d_call: NA
cdr3_aa: CASSLAGNEQYF
cdr3_nt: TGTGCCAGCAGCTTAGCAGGGAACGAGCAGTACTTC

clone_size: many
v_call: TRBV4-3
j_call: TRBJ2-5
d_call: TRBD1
cdr3_aa: CASSLEPTGAKETQYF
cdr3_nt: TGCGCCAGCAGCCTAGAACCGACAGGGGCAAAGGAGACCCAGTACTTC

clone_size: many
v_call: TRBV9
j_call: TRBJ1-6
d_call: TRBD1
cdr3_aa: CASSPDRGRTNSPLHF
cdr3_nt: TGTGCCAGCAGCCCCGACAGGGGGCGGACAAATTCACCCCTCCACTTT

clone_size: few
v_call: TRBV4-2
j_call: TRBJ2-3
d_call: TRBD2
cdr3_aa: CASSHILAERGAGDTQYF
cdr3_nt: TGTGCCAGCAGCCATATCCTAGCAGAGCGGGGCGCCGGGGATACGCAGTATTTT

clone_size: many
v_call: TRBV4-3
j_call: TRBJ2-3
d_call: NA
cdr3_aa: CASSQDAGWGTDTQYF
cdr3_nt: TGCGCCAGCAGCCAAGATGCGGGGTGGGGCACAGATACGCAGTATTTT

clone_size: many
v_call: TRBV29-1
j_call: TRBJ2-7
d_call: TRBD1
cdr3_aa: CSAALSTGGEQYF
cdr3_nt: TGCAGCGCCGCCCTGTCGACAGGGGGCGAGCAGTACTTC

clone_size: many
v_call: TRBV7-2
j_call: TRBJ1-1
d_call: NA
cdr3_aa: CASKLGQMMNTEAFF
cdr3_nt: TGTGCCAGCAAACTGGGGCAGATGATGAACACTGAAGCTTTCTTT